This TCR beta chain was retrieved from a study of CXCR3-negative and CXCR3-positive naive CD8 T cells. Study summary: Sequencing gave approximately 140 million TRB reads overall, about 1.5 +/- 0.3 million per library. Study-level results: Naive CXCR3-positive and CXCR3-negative cells shared similar TRBV-TRBJ usage, unlike memory cells. Against CXCR3-negative naive cells, CXCR3-positive naive cells showed more hydrophobic TRB CDR3s. Naive subsets did not differ in surface CD5, and TRB CDR3 properties served to infer TCR strength.

Germline V gives CDR1 DFQATT, CDR2 SNEGSKA (reference sequence). The CDR3 length is 17 residues. Concerning this clonotype itself: Its cognate antigen is unknown.

cDNA libraries for TRB were generated by 5' RACE incorporating UMI labels. TCRdb reprocessed the 5' RACE reads and keeps a single row for each CDR3 protein, giving no DNA. The sample has about 53,000 distinct CDR3 sequences. This receptor was identified in a human donor in good health. Some clones in this sample may be carry-over from other donors' samples. Source material: naive CXCR3- CD8+ T cells from blood. Noted subset: CD45RO-CCR7+CD27+CD95- naive CD8+ T cells lacking CXCR3 (TNR3-). The chain uses TRBV20-1 and TRBJ2-2; without DNA, the TCRdb call of TRBD1 cannot be checked. The chain's CDR3 is CSARDSWGQASTGELFF.